This entry describes one TCR beta chain. PCR was performed a second time for about 7 to 11 cycles using a sample-barcoded 5' primer and a J-beta primer mix. TCRdb reanalysed the 5' RACE reads using MiXCR and keeps one entry per CDR3 protein. The sample has more than 700,000 distinct CDR3 sequences, less than 70% seen once; the top ten hold approximately 40%. This record comes from a study of blood T cells in healthy people across ages. The specimen was blood. This clonotype was sampled from an older man in good health.

DNA of the CDR3: TGTGCCAGCAGGTTCAGGGGGCGGAACAATGAGCAGTTCTTC. This encodes CASRFRGRNNEQFF. The chain employs TRBV12-3 or TRBV12-4 and TRBJ2-1, with 8 bases matching TRBD1. This CDR3 comprises 14 residues. V lost 6 bases to trimming and J lost 5 bases; unmatched junction nucleotides: 6.